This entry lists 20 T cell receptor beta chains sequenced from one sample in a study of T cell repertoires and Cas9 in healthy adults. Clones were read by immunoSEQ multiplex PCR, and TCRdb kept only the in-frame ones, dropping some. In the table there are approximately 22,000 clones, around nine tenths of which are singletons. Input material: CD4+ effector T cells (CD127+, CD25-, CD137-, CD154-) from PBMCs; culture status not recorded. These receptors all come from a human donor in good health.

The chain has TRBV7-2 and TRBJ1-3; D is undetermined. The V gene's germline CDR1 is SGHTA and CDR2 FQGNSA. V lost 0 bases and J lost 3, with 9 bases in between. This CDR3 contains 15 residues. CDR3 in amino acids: CASSLAQEVGNTIYF. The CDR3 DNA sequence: TGTGCCAGCAGCTTAGCGCAGGAGGTTGGAAACACCATATATTTT.

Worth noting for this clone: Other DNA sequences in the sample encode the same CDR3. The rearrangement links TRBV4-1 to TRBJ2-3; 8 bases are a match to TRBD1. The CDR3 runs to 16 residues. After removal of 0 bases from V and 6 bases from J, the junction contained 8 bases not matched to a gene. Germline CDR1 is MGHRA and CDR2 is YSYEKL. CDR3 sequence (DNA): TGCGCCAGCAGCCAAGATGGAGCAGGGGGCAAGGATACGCAGTATTTT. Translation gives CASSQDGAGGKDTQYF.

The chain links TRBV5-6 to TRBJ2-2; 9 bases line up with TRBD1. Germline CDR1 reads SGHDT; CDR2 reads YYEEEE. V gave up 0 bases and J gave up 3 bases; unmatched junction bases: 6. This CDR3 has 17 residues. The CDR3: CASSLGYRGPHTGELFF. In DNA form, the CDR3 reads TGTGCCAGCAGCTTGGGCTACAGGGGGCCTCACACCGGGGAGCTGTTTTTT.

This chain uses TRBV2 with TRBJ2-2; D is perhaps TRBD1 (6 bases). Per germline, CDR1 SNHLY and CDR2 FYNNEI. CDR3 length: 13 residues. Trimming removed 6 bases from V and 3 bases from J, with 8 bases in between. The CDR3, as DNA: TGTGCCAGCAGACAGGGAGACACCGGGGAGCTGTTTTTT. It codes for CASRQGDTGELFF.

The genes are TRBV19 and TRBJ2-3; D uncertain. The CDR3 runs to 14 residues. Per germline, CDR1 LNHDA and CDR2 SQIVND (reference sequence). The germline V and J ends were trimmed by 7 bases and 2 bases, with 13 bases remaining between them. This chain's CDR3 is CASNTFSPTDTQYF. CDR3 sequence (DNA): TGTGCCAGTAATACCTTTTCACCCACAGATACGCAGTATTTT. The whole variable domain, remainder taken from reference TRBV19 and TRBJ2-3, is DGGITQSPKYLFRKEGQNVTLSCEQNLNHDAMYWYRQDPGQGLRLIYYSQIVNDFQKGDIAEGYSVSREKKESFPLTVTSAQKNPTAFYLCASNTFSPTDTQYFGPGTRLTVL.

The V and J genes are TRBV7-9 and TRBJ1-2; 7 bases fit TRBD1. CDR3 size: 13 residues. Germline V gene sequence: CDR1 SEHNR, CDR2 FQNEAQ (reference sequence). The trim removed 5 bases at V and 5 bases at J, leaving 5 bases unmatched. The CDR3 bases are TGTGCCAGCAGCCTTTCCAGGGGGTATGGCTACACCTTC. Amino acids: CASSLSRGYGYTF. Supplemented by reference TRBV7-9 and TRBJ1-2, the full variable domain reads DTGVSQNPRHKITKRGQNVTFRCDPISEHNRLYWYRQTLGQGPEFLTYFQNEAQLEKSRLLSDRFSAERPKGSFSTLEIQRTEQGDSAMYLCASSLSRGYGYTFGSGTRLTVV.

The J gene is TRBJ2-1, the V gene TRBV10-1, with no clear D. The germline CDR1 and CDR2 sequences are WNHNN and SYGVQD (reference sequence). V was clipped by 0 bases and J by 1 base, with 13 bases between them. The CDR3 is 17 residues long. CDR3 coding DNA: TGCGCCAGCAGTGAGTCTAGGGTAGGGTCATCCTACAATGAGCAGTTCTTC. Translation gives CASSESRVGSSYNEQFF.

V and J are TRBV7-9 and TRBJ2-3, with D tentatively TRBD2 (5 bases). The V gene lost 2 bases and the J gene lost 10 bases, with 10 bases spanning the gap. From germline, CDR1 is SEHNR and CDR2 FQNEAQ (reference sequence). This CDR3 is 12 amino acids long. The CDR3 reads CASSLILESQYF. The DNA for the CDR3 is TGTGCCAGCAGCTTAATACTAGAGTCGCAGTATTTT.

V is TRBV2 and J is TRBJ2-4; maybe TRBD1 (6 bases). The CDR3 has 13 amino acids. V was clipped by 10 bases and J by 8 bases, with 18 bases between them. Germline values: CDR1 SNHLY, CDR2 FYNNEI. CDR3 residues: CATQEQGSDIQYF. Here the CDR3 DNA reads TGTGCCACTCAAGAACAGGGCTCGGACATTCAGTACTTC.

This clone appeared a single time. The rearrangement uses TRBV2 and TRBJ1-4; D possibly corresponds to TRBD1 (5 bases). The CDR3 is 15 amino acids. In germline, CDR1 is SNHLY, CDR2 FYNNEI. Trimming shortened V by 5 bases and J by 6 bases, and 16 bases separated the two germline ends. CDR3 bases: TGTGCCAGCAGTCTTACAGGTCTTAGGGATGAAAAACTGTTTTTT. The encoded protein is CASSLTGLRDEKLFF.

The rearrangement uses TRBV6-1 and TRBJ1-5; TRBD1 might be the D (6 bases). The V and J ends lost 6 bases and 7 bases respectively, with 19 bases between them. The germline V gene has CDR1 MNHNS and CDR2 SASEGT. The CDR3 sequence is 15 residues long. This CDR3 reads CASRKGAGGQQPQHF. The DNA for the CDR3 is TGTGCCAGCAGGAAAGGCGCGGGAGGACAGCAGCCCCAGCATTTT.

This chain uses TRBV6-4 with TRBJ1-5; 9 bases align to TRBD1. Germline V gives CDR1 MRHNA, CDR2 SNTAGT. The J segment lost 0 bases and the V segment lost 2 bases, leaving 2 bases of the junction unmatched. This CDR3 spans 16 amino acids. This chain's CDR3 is CASSDPGQGSNQPQHF. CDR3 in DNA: TGTGCCAGCAGTGACCCGGGACAGGGTAGCAATCAGCCCCAGCATTTT.

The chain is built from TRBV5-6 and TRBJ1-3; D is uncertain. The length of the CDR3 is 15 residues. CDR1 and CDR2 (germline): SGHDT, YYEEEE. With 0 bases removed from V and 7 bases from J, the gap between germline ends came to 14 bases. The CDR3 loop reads CASSLGGDLYNTIYF. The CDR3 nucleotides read TGTGCCAGCAGCTTGGGTGGTGATTTGTACAACACCATATATTTT.

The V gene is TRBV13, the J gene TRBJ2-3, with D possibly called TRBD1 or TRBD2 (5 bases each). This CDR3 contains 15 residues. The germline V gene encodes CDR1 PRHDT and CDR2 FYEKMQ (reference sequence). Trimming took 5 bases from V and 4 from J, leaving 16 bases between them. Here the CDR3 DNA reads TGTGCCAGCAGCAGGACATCCCTGGGGGCAGATACGCAGTATTTT. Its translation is CASSRTSLGADTQYF.

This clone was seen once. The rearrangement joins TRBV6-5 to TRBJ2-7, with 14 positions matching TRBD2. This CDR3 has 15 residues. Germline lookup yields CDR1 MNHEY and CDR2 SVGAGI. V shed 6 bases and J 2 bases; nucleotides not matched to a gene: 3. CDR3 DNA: TGTGCCAGCAGGAGGACTAGCGGGGGGACCTACGAGCAGTACTTC. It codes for CASRRTSGGTYEQYF.

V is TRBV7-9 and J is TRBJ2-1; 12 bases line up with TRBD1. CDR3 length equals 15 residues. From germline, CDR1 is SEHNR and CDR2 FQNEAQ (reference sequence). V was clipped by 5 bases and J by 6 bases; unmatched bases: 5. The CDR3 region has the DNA TGTGCCAGCAGCGGGGGACAGGGGGCTTTCAATGAGCAGTTCTTC. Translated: CASSGGQGAFNEQFF.

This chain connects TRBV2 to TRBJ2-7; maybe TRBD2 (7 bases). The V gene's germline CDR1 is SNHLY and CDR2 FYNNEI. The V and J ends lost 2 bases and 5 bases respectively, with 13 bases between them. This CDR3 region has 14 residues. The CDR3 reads CASSERGGGNEQYF. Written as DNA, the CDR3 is TGTGCCAGCAGTGAAAGGGGGGGAGGAAACGAGCAGTACTTC. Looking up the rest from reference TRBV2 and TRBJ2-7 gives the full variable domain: EPEVTQTPSHQVTQMGQEVILRCVPISNHLYFYWYRQILGQKVEFLVSFYNNEISEKSEIFDDQFSVERPDGSNFTLKIRSTKLEDSAMYFCASSERGGGNEQYFGPGTRLTVT.

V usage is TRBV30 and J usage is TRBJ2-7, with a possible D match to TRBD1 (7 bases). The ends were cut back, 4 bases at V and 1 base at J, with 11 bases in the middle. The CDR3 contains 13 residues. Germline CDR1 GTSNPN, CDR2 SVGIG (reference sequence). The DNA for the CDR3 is TGTGCCTGGACGCGGGACAGTTCCTACGAGCAGTACTTC. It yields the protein CAWTRDSSYEQYF.

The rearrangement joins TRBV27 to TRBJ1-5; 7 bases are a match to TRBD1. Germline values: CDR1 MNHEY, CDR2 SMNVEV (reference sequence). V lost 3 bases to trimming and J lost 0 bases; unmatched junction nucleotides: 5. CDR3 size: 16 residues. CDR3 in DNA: TGTGCCAGCAGTTTTATAGGGGGCATTAGCAATCAGCCCCAGCATTTT. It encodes CASSFIGGISNQPQHF.

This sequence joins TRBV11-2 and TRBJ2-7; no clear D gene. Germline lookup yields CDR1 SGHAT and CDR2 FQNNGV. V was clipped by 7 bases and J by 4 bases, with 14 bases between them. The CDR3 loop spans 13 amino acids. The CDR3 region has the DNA TGTGCCAGCAAGGAGCTAATCGGGTACGAGCAGTACTTC. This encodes CASKELIGYEQYF.